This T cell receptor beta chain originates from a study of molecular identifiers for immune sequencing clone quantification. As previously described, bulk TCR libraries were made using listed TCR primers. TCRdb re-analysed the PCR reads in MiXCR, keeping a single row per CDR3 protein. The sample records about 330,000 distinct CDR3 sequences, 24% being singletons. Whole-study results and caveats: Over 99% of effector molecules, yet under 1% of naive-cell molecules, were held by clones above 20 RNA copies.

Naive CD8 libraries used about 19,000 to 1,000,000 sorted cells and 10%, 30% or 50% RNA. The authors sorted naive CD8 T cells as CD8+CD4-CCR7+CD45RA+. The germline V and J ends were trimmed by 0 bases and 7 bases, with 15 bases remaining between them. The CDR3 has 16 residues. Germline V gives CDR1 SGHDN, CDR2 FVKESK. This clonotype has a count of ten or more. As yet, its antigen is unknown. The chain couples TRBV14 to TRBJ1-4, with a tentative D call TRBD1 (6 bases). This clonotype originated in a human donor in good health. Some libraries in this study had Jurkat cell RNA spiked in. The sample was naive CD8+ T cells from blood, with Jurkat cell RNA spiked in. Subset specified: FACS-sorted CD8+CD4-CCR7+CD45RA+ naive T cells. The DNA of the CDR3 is TGTGCCAGCAGCCAAGATGTGACAGGACGAACTGAAAAACTGTTTTTT. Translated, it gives CASSQDVTGRTEKLFF. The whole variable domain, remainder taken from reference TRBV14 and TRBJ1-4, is EAGVTQFPSHSVIEKGQTVTLRCDPISGHDNLYWYRRVMGKEIKFLLHFVKESKQDESGMPNNRFLAERTGGTYSTLKVQPAELEDSGVYFCASSQDVTGRTEKLFFGSGTQLSVL.